This T cell receptor beta chain was identified during a study of identical twins. Findings of the study overall: Twins' excess sharing was less marked for out-of-frame beta sequences. Invariant MAIT and iNKT cells could partly confound zero-insertion analyses.

Unique molecular identifiers were in the cDNA, with template-switch universal primer binding. TCRdb reanalysed the 5' RACE reads using MiXCR and keeps one entry per CDR3 protein. The top ten hold 4% to 4.5% of the sample, which has hundreds of thousands of distinct CDR3 sequences, about 20% seen once. The V and J ends lost 4 bases and 14 bases, in that order; junction bases with no gene match: 9. This CDR3 spans 14 amino acids. Germline assignment: CDR1 SGHRS and CDR2 YFSETQ. This clonotype has just one count. Antigen specificity is unknown. The sample was also reused in another study, on T cells expressing NK-cell markers. That work contributes: TCR beta repertoires came from sorted CD3+CD56+NKG2C+, CD3+CD56+NKG2C- and CD3+CD56-NKG2C+ T cells.

What was sequenced was PBMCs. This TCR derives from a woman aged 18 to 35 in good health. The chain links TRBV5-1 to TRBJ2-1; 13 bases are shared with TRBD2. The DNA of the CDR3 is TGCGCCAGCAGCACGAGTGGACTAGCGGGGGAAGAGTTCTTC. Its translation is CASSTSGLAGEEFF.